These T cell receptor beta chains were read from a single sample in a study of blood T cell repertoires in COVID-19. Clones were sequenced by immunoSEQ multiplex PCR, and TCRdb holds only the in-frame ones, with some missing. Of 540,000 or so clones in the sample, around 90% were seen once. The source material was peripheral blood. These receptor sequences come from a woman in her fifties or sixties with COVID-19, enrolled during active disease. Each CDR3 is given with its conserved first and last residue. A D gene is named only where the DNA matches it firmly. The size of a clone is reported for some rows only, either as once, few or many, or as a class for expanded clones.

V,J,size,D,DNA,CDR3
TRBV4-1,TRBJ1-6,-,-,TGCGCCAGCAGCCAAATGGGGAGTACTCCCTCACCCCTCCACTTT,CASSQMGSTPSPLHF
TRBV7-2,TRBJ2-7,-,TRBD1,TGTGCCAGCAGCTTATTTTTGGGACAGGGCTCCTACGAGCAGTACTTC,CASSLFLGQGSYEQYF
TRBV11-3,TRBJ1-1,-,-,TGTGCCAGCAGCTTAGATACCCACAGTAGGGCTTTCTTT,CASSLDTHSRAFF
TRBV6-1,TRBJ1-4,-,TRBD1,TGTGCCAGCAGTGAATTTTTTTTGGGACAGGGGGCGCGGAAACTGTTTTTT,CASSEFFLGQGARKLFF
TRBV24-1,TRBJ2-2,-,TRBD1,TGTGCCACCAGTGATCCTACAGGGGTGGACACCGGGGAGCTGTTTTTT,CATSDPTGVDTGELFF
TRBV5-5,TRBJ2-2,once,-,TGTGCCAGCAGTTTGGACAGCTCGAACACCGGGGAGCTGTTTTTT,CASSLDSSNTGELFF
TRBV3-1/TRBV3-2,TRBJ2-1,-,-,TGTGCCAGCAGCCGCCCCGGGGAGACGCCCCTCTACAATGAGCAGTTCTTC,CASSRPGETPLYNEQFF
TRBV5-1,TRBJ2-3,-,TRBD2,TGCGCCAGCAGCCAGACTAGCGAGGGGGGGACGCAGTATTTT,CASSQTSEGGTQYF
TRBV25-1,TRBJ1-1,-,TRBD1,TGTGCCAGCAGACACGACAGGGTCGCTGAAGCTTTCTTT,CASRHDRVAEAFF
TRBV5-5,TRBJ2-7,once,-,TGTGCCAGCAGCTTGGCGACAGGCGCCAGCTCCTACGAGCAGTACTTC,CASSLATGASSYEQYF
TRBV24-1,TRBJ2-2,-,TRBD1,TGTGCCACCAGTGGTTTAGGGGGCGGGAACACCGGGGAGCTGTTTTTT,CATSGLGGGNTGELFF
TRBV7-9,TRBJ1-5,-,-,TGTGCCAGCAGCTTACCCCGACGAGAGGAGCCCCAGCATTTT,CASSLPRREEPQHF
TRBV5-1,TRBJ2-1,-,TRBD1,TGCGCCAGCAGCTTGGCCGGGGGGACAGGGGCTAGCTCCTACAATGAGCAGTTCTTC,CASSLAGGTGASSYNEQFF
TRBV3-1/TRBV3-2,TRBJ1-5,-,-,TGTGCCAGCAGCCAAACCGGGAATCAGCCCCAGCATTTT,CASSQTGNQPQHF
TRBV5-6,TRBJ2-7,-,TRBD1,TGTGCCAGCAGCCAGACAGGGAACGACTACGAGCAGTACTTC,CASSQTGNDYEQYF
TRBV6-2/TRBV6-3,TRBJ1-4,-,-,TGTGCCAGCAGTTACGGACAGATTGCAACTAATGAAAAACTGTTTTTT,CASSYGQIATNEKLFF
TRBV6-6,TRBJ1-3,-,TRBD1,TGTGCCAGCAGTCTCGGGACAGCTGGAAACACCATATATTTT,CASSLGTAGNTIYF
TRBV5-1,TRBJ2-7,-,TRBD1,TGCGCCAGCAGCTCCGGGACAGGAGTCTACGAGCAGTACTTC,CASSSGTGVYEQYF
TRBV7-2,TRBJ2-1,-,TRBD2,TGTGCCAGCAGCTCGGGACTAGCGGCAAATGAGCAGTTCTTC,CASSSGLAANEQFF
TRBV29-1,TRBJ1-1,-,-,TGCAGCGGGGGGATCGGGGGACCCCTGAACACTGAAGCTTTCTTT,CSGGIGGPLNTEAFF
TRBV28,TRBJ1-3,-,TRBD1,TGTGCCACCGACAGGGGGCGATCTGGAAACACCATATATTTT,CATDRGRSGNTIYF
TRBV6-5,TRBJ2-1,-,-,TGTGCCAGCAGGTTGGACAGACACAATGAGCAGTTCTTC,CASRLDRHNEQFF
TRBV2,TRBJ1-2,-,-,TGTGCCAGCAGGATGGGGGGAGACTATGGCTACACCTTC,CASRMGGDYGYTF
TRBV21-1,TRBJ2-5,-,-,TGTGCCAGCAGCAAACTAGGGGACAGGGGTAAGACCCAGTACTTC,CASSKLGDRGKTQYF
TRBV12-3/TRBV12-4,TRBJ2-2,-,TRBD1,TGTGCCAGCAGGGGACAGGGGTCCGGGGAGCTGTTTTTT,CASRGQGSGELFF
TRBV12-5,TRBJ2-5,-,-,TGTGCTAGTGGCCTCGGACAGAGAGAGACCCAGTACTTC,CASGLGQRETQYF
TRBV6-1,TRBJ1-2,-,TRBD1,TGTGCCAGCAGTGAACAGGGGGGACAAGGCTACACCTTC,CASSEQGGQGYTF
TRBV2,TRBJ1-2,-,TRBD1,TGTGCCAGCAGTCTCGAGGGGGCGCTCGGCTACACCTTC,CASSLEGALGYTF
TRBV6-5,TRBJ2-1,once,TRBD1,TGTGCCAGTTCGACAGGGGTAGCCTACAATGAGCAGTTCTTC,CASSTGVAYNEQFF
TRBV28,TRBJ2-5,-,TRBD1,TGTGCCAGCAGACCGGGACAGGGCAGGACTGCTTCGGGGACCCAGTACTTC,CASRPGQGRTASGTQYF
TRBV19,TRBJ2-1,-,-,TGTGCCAGTCGACCCGCGGGGAATGAGCAGTTCTTC,CASRPAGNEQFF
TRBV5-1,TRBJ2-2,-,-,TGCGCCAGCAGCGAGGGACTTTCCACCGGGGAGCTGTTTTTT,CASSEGLSTGELFF
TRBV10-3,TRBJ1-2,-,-,TGTGCCATCAGTGAGCCCGACAGCTATGGCTACACCTTC,CAISEPDSYGYTF
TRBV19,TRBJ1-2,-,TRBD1,TGTGCCAGTCAGACCCCGGGACAGCGGTACTATGGCTACACCTTC,CASQTPGQRYYGYTF
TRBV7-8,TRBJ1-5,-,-,TGTGCCAGCAGCTATCACACCGCGGGAAAGCCCCAGCATTTT,CASSYHTAGKPQHF
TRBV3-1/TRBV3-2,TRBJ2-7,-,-,TGTGCCAGCAGCCAGGACCAGGGAAACGAGCAGTACTTC,CASSQDQGNEQYF
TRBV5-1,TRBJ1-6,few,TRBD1,TGCGCCAGCAGCGCCGGACAGGGCTGGGGTTCACCCCTCCACTTT,CASSAGQGWGSPLHF
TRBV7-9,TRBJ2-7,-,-,TGTGCCAGCAGCTTCACAGGGATATACGAGCAGTACTTC,CASSFTGIYEQYF
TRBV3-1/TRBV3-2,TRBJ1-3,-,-,TGTGCCAGCAGCCAAGGGCCCGTTTCTGGAAACACCATATATTTT,CASSQGPVSGNTIYF
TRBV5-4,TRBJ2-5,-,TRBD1,TGTGCCAGCAGCTTCCTTACAGGGGGGGAGACCCAGTACTTC,CASSFLTGGETQYF
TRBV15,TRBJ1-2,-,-,TGTGCCACCAGCACTGTCGTCGCGGGGTTCCATGGCTACACCTTC,CATSTVVAGFHGYTF
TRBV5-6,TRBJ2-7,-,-,TGTGCCAGCAGCTACCGGGGTCCATCCTACGAGCAGTACTTC,CASSYRGPSYEQYF
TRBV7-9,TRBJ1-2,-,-,TGTGCCAGCAGCTTAGGACAGGTCTATGGCTACACCTTC,CASSLGQVYGYTF
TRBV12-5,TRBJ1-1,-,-,TGTGCTACAAACCCAGGCATGAACACTGAAGCTTTCTTT,CATNPGMNTEAFF
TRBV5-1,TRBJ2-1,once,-,TGCGCCAGCAGCCGGACCGGGAGCTCCTACAATGAGCAGTTCTTC,CASSRTGSSYNEQFF
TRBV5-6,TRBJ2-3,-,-,TGTGCCAGCAGCTTGGCCCCAGGGCCGGGCACAGATACGCAGTATTTT,CASSLAPGPGTDTQYF
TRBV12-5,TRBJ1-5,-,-,TGTGCTAGTGGTTTTCAGGGTAGTAGGTCGTCCCATAGCAATCAGCCCCAGCATTTT,CASGFQGSRSSHSNQPQHF
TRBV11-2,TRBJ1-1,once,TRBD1,TGTGCCAGCAGCATCACAGGGGCTGAAGCTTTCTTT,CASSITGAEAFF